Sequencing of this T cell receptor (beta chain) was carried out in a study of shared clonotypes between healthy human individuals. Across the study: Three plates each covered CD4 naive and memory; CD8 naive two, CD8 memory one. Study-wide results and limits: Clonotype sharing levels among donors were expected to vary with sequencing depth.

On this clone: The antigen remains unidentified.

Recent vaccinations or acute infections were absent in the healthy HIV-negative adult donors. When replicate PCRs were run on sorted subsets, they used roughly 0.2 ug DNA, some 30,000 T cell genomes. Profiling relied on immunoSEQ multiplex PCR, and the TCRdb table lists in-frame clones only, not all of them. There are 2,500,000 or so clones in the sample; over 85% occur only once, and about 0.13% lies in the top ten. This TCR was recovered from a man younger than 35 in good health. Sample: naive CD4+ T cells sorted from blood. The subset is: CD45RA+ positively selected.

CDR3 protein: CASSGDRGGDTGELFF. The CDR3 nucleotides are TGCGCCAGCAGTGGTGACAGGGGAGGCGACACCGGGGAGCTGTTTTTT. The rearrangement joins TRBV10-1 to TRBJ2-2; 8 nucleotides agree with TRBD1. The junction had 7 bases not matched to a gene; V was cut back by 4 bases and J by 3 bases. Germline CDR1 reads WNHNN; CDR2 reads SYGVQD (reference sequence). The CDR3 covers 16 residues.